The source of this T cell receptor (beta chain) is a study of T-cell reconstitution after alpha-beta-depleted transplantation in children. Germline values: CDR1 MGHDK, CDR2 SYGVNS. This CDR3 comprises 13 residues. Trimming pared 5 bases from V and 0 bases from J, leaving 6 bases between. This clonotype was recorded at least ten times. TCRbeta library construction was performed incorporating unique molecular identifiers. TCRdb re-called the PCR reads with MiXCR, one entry per CDR3 protein. The sample has 200,000 to 250,000 distinct CDR3 sequences; approximately 8% are singletons. This TCR derives from a male patient between 5 and 17 years old who had a stem cell transplant for acute lymphoblastic leukemia, so the T cells may come from the graft donor. The sample was PBMCs, mostly from graft donor cells, taken 180 days after TCRalphabeta/CD19-depleted stem cell transplant. The rearrangement joins TRBV25-1 to TRBJ2-3; the D is unclear. CDR3 DNA: TGTGCCAGCAGTTATCGAAGCACAGATACGCAGTATTTT. Protein: CASSYRSTDTQYF.